A selection of T cell receptor beta chains follows, all from one sample in a study of shared T cell receptors in the human thymus. Here immunoSEQ multiplex PCR was the method, and the copy in TCRdb shows in-frame clones only, minus some. This sample has 450,000 to 650,000 clones, with around 78% found just once. These data also formed part of another study, on human thymus T cells.

Sequenced material: thymocytes. These receptors were taken from a boy in the first two years of life with a congenital heart defect. Both conserved end residues are part of each CDR3. D genes are given only for firm matches. Not every row has a clone size; where given, it reads once, few, many or a size class.

v_call: TRBV5-4; j_call: TRBJ1-5; clone_size: -; d_call: -; cdr3_aa: CASSYRGGDGNQPQHF; cdr3_nt: TGTGCCAGCAGCTACCGGGGGGGGGATGGCAATCAGCCCCAGCATTTT
v_call: TRBV9; j_call: TRBJ2-7; clone_size: few; d_call: TRBD2; cdr3_aa: CASIKPGTRGTYEQYF; cdr3_nt: TGTGCCAGCATCAAACCCGGGACTAGGGGAACCTACGAGCAGTACTTC
v_call: TRBV5-1; j_call: TRBJ2-7; clone_size: -; d_call: -; cdr3_aa: CASSLGLRQRYEQYF; cdr3_nt: TGCGCCAGCAGCTTGGGCTTGCGGCAACGCTACGAGCAGTACTTC
v_call: TRBV6-6; j_call: TRBJ2-7; clone_size: -; d_call: -; cdr3_aa: CASTPDTISYEQYF; cdr3_nt: TGTGCCAGCACTCCGGACACGATCTCCTACGAGCAGTACTTC
v_call: TRBV5-8; j_call: TRBJ1-2; clone_size: -; d_call: -; cdr3_aa: CASSNGVGRHLALGYTF; cdr3_nt: TGTGCCAGCAGTAACGGAGTTGGTCGGCATCTTGCGCTCGGCTACACCTTC
v_call: TRBV25-1; j_call: TRBJ2-1; clone_size: -; d_call: -; cdr3_aa: CASSDLGRATDSYNEQFF; cdr3_nt: TGTGCCAGCAGTGATTTGGGGAGAGCAACTGATTCCTACAATGAGCAGTTCTTC
v_call: TRBV5-6; j_call: TRBJ2-1; clone_size: -; d_call: -; cdr3_aa: CASSLDGSSYNEQFF; cdr3_nt: TGTGCCAGCAGCTTGGACGGGAGTTCCTACAATGAGCAGTTCTTC
v_call: TRBV10-3; j_call: TRBJ2-5; clone_size: -; d_call: -; cdr3_aa: CAISESTRQETQYF; cdr3_nt: TGTGCCATCAGTGAGTCAACCCGACAGGAGACCCAGTACTTC
v_call: TRBV27; j_call: TRBJ1-2; clone_size: -; d_call: -; cdr3_aa: CASSSTGEGYGYTF; cdr3_nt: TGTGCCAGCAGTTCGACGGGGGAGGGCTATGGCTACACCTTC
v_call: TRBV7-6; j_call: TRBJ2-6; clone_size: -; d_call: -; cdr3_aa: CASSLASGANVLTF; cdr3_nt: TGTGCCAGCAGCTTGGCTTCTGGGGCCAACGTCCTGACTTTC
v_call: TRBV5-4; j_call: TRBJ2-3; clone_size: -; d_call: TRBD2; cdr3_aa: CASSPGLLWDTQYF; cdr3_nt: TGTGCCAGCAGCCCGGGACTATTGTGGGATACGCAGTATTTT
v_call: TRBV25-1; j_call: TRBJ2-5; clone_size: -; d_call: -; cdr3_aa: CASSRKVGEETQYF; cdr3_nt: TGTGCCAGCAGTCGGAAAGTGGGCGAAGAGACCCAGTACTTC
v_call: TRBV14; j_call: TRBJ2-2; clone_size: -; d_call: TRBD2; cdr3_aa: CASSPHSGISGELFF; cdr3_nt: TGTGCCAGCAGCCCCCATAGCGGGATTAGCGGGGAGCTGTTTTTT
v_call: TRBV30; j_call: TRBJ1-1; clone_size: -; d_call: -; cdr3_aa: CAWSPLPRRVRVFTEAFF; cdr3_nt: TGTGCCTGGAGTCCCCTCCCACGGAGGGTTCGGGTGTTTACCGAAGCTTTCTTT
v_call: TRBV10-3; j_call: TRBJ1-1; clone_size: -; d_call: -; cdr3_aa: CAISEKGTNTEAFF; cdr3_nt: TGTGCCATCAGTGAAAAGGGGACTAACACTGAAGCTTTCTTT
v_call: TRBV18; j_call: TRBJ1-3; clone_size: few; d_call: TRBD1; cdr3_aa: CASSPDRGIGSGNTIYF; cdr3_nt: TGTGCCAGCTCACCCGACAGGGGAATTGGCTCTGGAAACACCATATATTTT
v_call: TRBV7-8; j_call: TRBJ1-5; clone_size: -; d_call: TRBD1; cdr3_aa: CASSLGSDRGSNQPQHF; cdr3_nt: TGTGCCAGCAGCTTAGGCAGCGACAGGGGAAGCAATCAGCCCCAGCATTTT
v_call: TRBV10-3; j_call: TRBJ1-5; clone_size: -; d_call: -; cdr3_aa: CAISESGGQPQHF; cdr3_nt: TGTGCCATCAGTGAGTCGGGAGGTCAGCCCCAGCATTTT
v_call: TRBV27; j_call: TRBJ2-7; clone_size: few; d_call: TRBD2; cdr3_aa: CASSGGTSQQYF; cdr3_nt: TGTGCCAGCAGTGGGGGGACTAGCCAGCAGTACTTC
v_call: TRBV20-1; j_call: TRBJ2-7; clone_size: -; d_call: -; cdr3_aa: CSASQGNEQYF; cdr3_nt: TGCAGTGCTTCACAGGGAAACGAGCAGTACTTC
v_call: TRBV5-4; j_call: TRBJ1-2; clone_size: -; d_call: -; cdr3_aa: CASSPSPGHPTRRGYTF; cdr3_nt: TGTGCCAGCAGCCCATCCCCGGGACATCCCACTCGCAGGGGCTACACCTTC
v_call: TRBV18; j_call: TRBJ2-1; clone_size: -; d_call: -; cdr3_aa: CASSRGGYRDNEQFF; cdr3_nt: TGTGCCAGCTCCCGAGGCGGGTATCGGGACAATGAGCAGTTCTTC
v_call: TRBV10-3; j_call: TRBJ2-1; clone_size: -; d_call: TRBD2; cdr3_aa: CAISDPVEREGLYEQFF; cdr3_nt: TGTGCCATCAGTGACCCAGTCGAGCGGGAGGGCCTTTATGAGCAGTTCTTC
v_call: TRBV2; j_call: TRBJ2-3; clone_size: few; d_call: -; cdr3_aa: CASRAGSTDTQYF; cdr3_nt: TGTGCCAGCAGGGCAGGGAGCACAGATACGCAGTATTTT
v_call: TRBV15; j_call: TRBJ2-6; clone_size: -; d_call: TRBD1; cdr3_aa: CATSRDRGKGANVLTF; cdr3_nt: TGTGCCACCAGCAGAGACAGGGGGAAGGGGGCCAACGTCCTGACTTTC
v_call: TRBV7-9; j_call: TRBJ1-3; clone_size: -; d_call: TRBD1; cdr3_aa: CASSPRGQEAGNTIYF; cdr3_nt: TGTGCCAGCAGCCCCAGGGGGCAAGAGGCTGGAAACACCATATATTTT